One sample yielded the 10 T cell receptor beta chains listed below, sequenced in a study of shared clonotypes between healthy human individuals. Assay: immunoSEQ multiplex PCR; the TCRdb copy retains only in-frame clones and omits some. The profile covers roughly 1 million clones, with about 80% appearing a single time and more than 0.45% taken by the ten largest. Sequencing was carried out using memory CD4+ T cells from PBMCs. Subset: CD45RA-negative fraction. Receptor source: a man aged 18 to 29 in good health. Some clones in this sample may be carry-over from other donors' samples.

The CDR3 spells CSASTGPQQFF. The CDR3 DNA is TGCAGTGCTTCCACCGGGCCGCAGCAGTTCTTC. This chain joins TRBV20-1 and TRBJ2-1, with D hard to call. Per the germline V gene, CDR1 is DFQATT and CDR2 is SNEGSKA (reference sequence). The V gene lost 5 bases and the J gene lost 11 bases, with 13 bases spanning the gap. CDR3 length: 11 residues.

The chain carries TRBV10-3 and TRBJ1-5, with a tentative D call TRBD1 (5 bases). Trimming took 4 bases from V and 4 from J, leaving 11 bases between them. This CDR3 is built from 14 residues. The V gene's germline CDR1 is ENHRY and CDR2 SYGVKD. The CDR3 bases are TGTGCCATCAGTGGGTTCCGGGGGAATCAGCCCCAGCATTTT. This sequence encodes CAISGFRGNQPQHF.

The V gene is TRBV2, the J gene TRBJ2-1; 8 bases agree with TRBD2. This CDR3 has 15 amino acids. The germline V gene has CDR1 SNHLY and CDR2 FYNNEI. The junction had 8 bases not matched to a gene; V was cut back by 5 bases and J by 5 bases. The CDR3 DNA follows: TGTGCCAGCAGTCTTGACCGGGGGGGAGACAATGAGCAGTTCTTC. It codes for CASSLDRGGDNEQFF.

The rearrangement uses TRBV7-6 and TRBJ2-1; the match to TRBD2 covers 10 bases. V lost 4 bases, J lost 0 bases, and 3 bases stayed unmatched. Germline V gene data show CDR1 as SGHVS and CDR2 as FNYEAQ. This CDR3 region has 16 residues. CDR3 sequence (DNA): TGTGCCAGCAGCTCCATAGCGGGAGGCTCCTACAATGAGCAGTTCTTC. Translating gives CASSSIAGGSYNEQFF. Full variable domain (outside the CDR3, taken from reference TRBV7-6 and TRBJ2-1): GAGVSQSPRYKVTKRGQDVALRCDPISGHVSLYWYRQALGQGPEFLTYFNYEAQQDKSGLPNDRFSAERPEGSISTLTIQRTEQRDSAMYRCASSSIAGGSYNEQFFGPGTRLTVL.

This chain uses TRBV28 with TRBJ2-7; no definite D call. The CDR3 consists of 12 residues. V shed 8 bases and J shed 1 base, with 9 bases lying between them. Germline V gene lookup returns CDR1 MDHEN and CDR2 SYDVKM. Written as DNA, the CDR3 is TGTGCCAGCTGGGCAGAATCCTACGAGCAGTACTTC. Its protein is CASWAESYEQYF.

The table lists this clone with a count of one. The sample contains more than one DNA sequence encoding this CDR3. V is TRBV30 and J is TRBJ2-7; TRBD2 aligns across 12 bases. The V and J ends lost 4 bases and 5 bases, in that order; junction bases with no gene match: 3. CDR1 and CDR2 from the germline V gene are GTSNPN and SVGIG (reference sequence). CDR3 length: 13 residues. As DNA, the CDR3 is TGTGCCTGGACTAGCGGGAGGGTGGACGAGCAGTACTTC. Amino acid sequence: CAWTSGRVDEQYF.

The J gene is TRBJ1-2, the V gene TRBV6-6, with 11 bases aligning to TRBD1. The V and J ends lost 6 bases and 5 bases, in that order; junction bases with no gene match: 8. Germline V gene lookup returns CDR1 MNHNY and CDR2 SVGAGI (reference sequence). This CDR3 has 15 amino acids. In DNA, the CDR3 is TGTGCCAGCAGCCTTGGACAGGGGGCAATATATGGCTACACCTTC. Its translation: CASSLGQGAIYGYTF.

This chain links TRBV5-1 with TRBJ1-1, with D tentatively TRBD1 (5 bases). From germline, CDR1 is SGHRS and CDR2 YFSETQ. CDR3 size: 14 residues. Between the trimmed V and J ends, which lost 7 bases and 0 bases, there was a span of 13 bases. CDR3 sequence (DNA): TGCGCCAGCCTCGGGGACGTAATGAACACTGAAGCTTTCTTT. Amino acid sequence: CASLGDVMNTEAFF.

The V call is TRBV6-4, the J call TRBJ1-1; 8 bases align to TRBD1. Germline trimming cut 4 bases from V and 1 base from J; bases unmatched to any gene: 8. CDR3 length: 16 residues. Germline assignment: CDR1 MRHNA and CDR2 SNTAGT. CDR3 in amino acids: CASSVVQGAENTEAFF. DNA of the CDR3: TGTGCCAGCAGTGTAGTCCAGGGGGCGGAGAACACTGAAGCTTTCTTT.

This rearrangement joins TRBV6-5 to TRBJ2-5; the D gene is possibly TRBD2 (6 bases). The V end lost 2 bases, the J end lost 3 bases, and 7 bases lay between the germline ends. The germline gives CDR1 MNHEY, CDR2 SVGAGI. There are 13 residues in the CDR3. The CDR3 DNA sequence: TGTGCCAGCAGTTACCGGGGGAAAGAGACCCAGTACTTC. Encoded protein: CASSYRGKETQYF.